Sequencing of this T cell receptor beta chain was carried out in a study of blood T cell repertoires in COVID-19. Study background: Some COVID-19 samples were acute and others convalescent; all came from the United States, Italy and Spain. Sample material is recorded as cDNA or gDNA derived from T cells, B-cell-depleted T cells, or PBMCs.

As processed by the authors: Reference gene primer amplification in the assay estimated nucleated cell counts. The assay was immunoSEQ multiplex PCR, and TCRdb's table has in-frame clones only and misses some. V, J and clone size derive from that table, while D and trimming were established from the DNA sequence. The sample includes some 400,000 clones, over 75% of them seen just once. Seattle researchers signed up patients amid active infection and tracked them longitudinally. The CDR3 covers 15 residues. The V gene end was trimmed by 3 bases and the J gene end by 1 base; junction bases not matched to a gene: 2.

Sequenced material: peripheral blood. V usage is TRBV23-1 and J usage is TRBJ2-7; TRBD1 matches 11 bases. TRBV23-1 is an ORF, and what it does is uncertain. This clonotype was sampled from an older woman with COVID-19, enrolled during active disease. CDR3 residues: CASSHGQGASYEQYF. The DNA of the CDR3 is TGCGCCAGCAGTCACGGACAGGGGGCTTCCTACGAGCAGTACTTC.